Below, one T cell receptor (beta chain) is given with its context. Its antigen remains unidentified. The entry originates in a study of CD8+ T cells in alopecia areata. Study-level information: Tofacitinib therapy lasting 6 to 18 months was followed by 6 months off drug. General observations from the study: Mice gave a clearer picture of TCR sharing than patients did, possibly for HLA-related reasons.

The CDR3 is 14 residues long. The germline gives CDR1 SGDLS, CDR2 YYNGEE. V lost 4 bases and J lost 10; bases outside the gene matches: 5. The authors extracted RNA and reverse transcribed it into cDNA as the sequencing template. Only in-frame clones appear in the TCRdb table, and some are missing; sequencing was by immunoSEQ multiplex PCR. The sample gives roughly 250,000 clones, less than 80% of which show up once; around 1.2% is in the top ten. The sequencing used CD4+ T cells sorted from blood, collected at week 0. V and J are TRBV9 and TRBJ1-6, with 10 bases lining up with TRBD1. The receptor comes from a human donor with alopecia areata. DNA for the CDR3: TGTGCCAGCAGCTCAAGGACAGGGGGATCACCCCTCCACTTT. Protein sequence: CASSSRTGGSPLHF. Complete variable domain (other parts from reference TRBV9 and TRBJ1-6): DSGVTQTPKHLITATGQRVTLRCSPRSGDLSVYWYQQSLDQGLQFLIQYYNGEERAKGNILERFSAQQFPDLHSELNLSSLELGDSALYFCASSSRTGGSPLHFGNGTRLTVT.